The following is a T cell receptor (beta chain) sequence with its context. What it recognizes is unknown. In the PCR, 60 Vbeta and 13 Jbeta primers were used. Clones were sequenced by immunoSEQ multiplex PCR, and TCRdb holds only the in-frame ones, with some missing. The table has 100,000 to 150,000 clones, less than 85% seen once. This CDR3 spans 13 amino acids. CDR1 SGHRS and CDR2 YFSETQ come from the germline V gene. This entry is derived from a study of cytomegalovirus exposure and HLA in healthy donors. Study-wide results and caveats: Earlier analysis looked at TCR beta V segments, and most were productive about 90% or about 30% of the time. The study labeled approximately 150 TCR beta chains cytomegalovirus-associated.

The rearrangement joins TRBV5-1 to TRBJ2-5, with D possibly matching TRBD2 (5 bases). The DNA matches TRBJ2-7 better at its end, which makes the J call doubtful. The TCR was taken from a man younger than 40 in good health and CMV-seropositive. Material for sequencing was PBMCs. The CDR3 bases are TGCGCCAGCAGCTTTGGGAGAGGGTACGAGCAGTACTTC. It yields the protein CASSFGRGYEQYF.